The 23 T cell receptor beta chains below come from one sample, sequenced in a study of beta chain features in type 1 diabetes. Broader study findings: Among patients with Type 1 diabetes, TCRB CDR3s were moderately but significantly shorter in every one of the four CD4+ subsets.

These receptors' targets are unknown. Investigators reverse transcribed all isolated RNA, so they sequenced expressed TCRB transcripts. TCRdb's table, derived via immunoSEQ multiplex PCR, lists solely in-frame clones and lacks some. The sample has 350,000 to 450,000 clones, over 10% seen once; the top ten hold 0.0095% to 0.012%. The sample comprised naive CD4+ T cells from blood. The receptors derive from a young woman with type 1 diabetes.

The chain uses TRBV5-1 and TRBJ2-2; 7 bases fit TRBD1. Trimming took 0 bases from V and 2 from J; bases not matched to a gene: 1. Germline CDR1 reads SGHRS; CDR2 reads YFSETQ. This CDR3 is 15 amino acids long. Here the CDR3 DNA reads TGCGCCAGCAGCTTGGGGGACAGAAACACCGGGGAGCTGTTTTTT. Its protein product is CASSLGDRNTGELFF.

V and J are TRBV7-2 and TRBJ1-1, with a tentative D call TRBD1 (6 bases). This CDR3 has 15 amino acids. Germline V CDR1 and CDR2: SGHTA, FQGNSA. V was clipped by 1 base and J by 0 bases, with 9 bases between them. This chain's CDR3 is CASSLGQGMNTEAFF. The CDR3 DNA reads as TGTGCCAGCAGCTTAGGGCAGGGGATGAACACTGAAGCTTTCTTT.

The CDR3 protein is CASSVRAKRGSTEAFF. CDR3 sequence (DNA): TGTGCCAGCAGCGTCCGCGCGAAGAGGGGGAGCACTGAAGCTTTCTTT. This chain links TRBV9 with TRBJ1-1; possibly TRBD1 for D (6 bases). The V gene's germline CDR1 is SGDLS and CDR2 YYNGEE. Trimming took 2 bases from V and 4 from J, leaving 18 bases between them. The CDR3 contains 16 residues.

This CDR3 reads CASSQDLRASGADTQYF. The DNA for the CDR3 is TGCGCCAGCAGCCAAGATCTCAGGGCTTCAGGGGCCGATACGCAGTATTTT. The V call is TRBV4-3, the J call TRBJ2-3, with TRBD1 as a possible D gene (6 bases). The V end lost 0 bases, the J end lost 6 bases, and 19 bases lay between the germline ends. The CDR3 length is 17 residues. Germline CDR1 and CDR2: LGHNA and YSLEER.

The chain links TRBV20-1 to TRBJ1-1; D ambiguous. This CDR3 comprises 11 residues. Trimming removed 3 bases at V and 3 bases at J, with 5 bases between. In germline, CDR1 is DFQATT, CDR2 SNEGSKA (reference sequence). As DNA, the CDR3 is TGCAGTGCTAGCCATTACACTGAAGCTTTCTTT. It yields the protein CSASHYTEAFF.

This chain connects TRBV19 to TRBJ1-1; no reliable D call. Trimming left V 3 bases short and J 4 bases short, with 9 bases between. CDR1 and CDR2 from the germline V gene are LNHDA and SQIVND (reference sequence). CDR3 length: 13 amino acids. CDR3 DNA sequence: TGTGCCAGTAGTATCACGGGGAGCACTGAAGCTTTCTTT. Amino acid sequence: CASSITGSTEAFF.

The gene calls are TRBV15 and TRBJ1-4; D is uncertain. Germline V CDR1 and CDR2: LNHNV, YYDKDF (reference sequence). Between the trimmed V and J ends, which lost 8 bases and 0 bases, there was a span of 13 bases. CDR3 length: 15 residues. CDR3 loop: CATHAFTATNEKLFF. CDR3 nucleotide sequence: TGTGCCACCCATGCGTTCACCGCAACTAATGAAAAACTGTTTTTT.

The V call is TRBV27, the J call TRBJ1-2; D possibly corresponds to TRBD1 (6 bases). The V and J ends lost 5 bases and 4 bases respectively, with 17 bases between them. The CDR3 sequence is 15 residues long. Per germline, CDR1 MNHEY and CDR2 SMNVEV (reference sequence). CDR3 nucleotides: TGTGCCAGCAGTCCTATTGCAAGGACAGCCTATGGCTACACCTTC. This codes for CASSPIARTAYGYTF.

This clone was counted a few times. The chain carries TRBV7-8 and TRBJ2-7, with a weak D call TRBD1 (6 bases). Germline V gives CDR1 SGHVS, CDR2 FQNEAQ. V lost 7 bases, J lost 6 bases, and 25 bases lay in between. CDR3 length: 16 residues. The chain's CDR3 is CASTHYQGTFNTEQYF. The CDR3 nucleotides read TGTGCCAGCACCCATTATCAAGGGACATTCAACACCGAGCAGTACTTC.

This clone was recorded a few times. The chain has TRBV13 and TRBJ2-7; D call uncertain. In germline, CDR1 is PRHDT, CDR2 FYEKMQ (reference sequence). The V end was cut by 0 bases, the J end by 0 bases, with 6 bases between. The CDR3 totals 14 residues. The CDR3 is CASSLGANSYEQYF. The CDR3 bases are TGTGCCAGCAGCTTAGGAGCGAACTCCTACGAGCAGTACTTC.

This clone was seen a few times. The chain recombines TRBV7-2 with TRBJ2-7, with TRBD2 as a possible D gene (6 bases). This CDR3 comprises 15 residues. Trimming stripped 5 bases from V and 0 bases from J, with 14 bases between. Germline CDR1 SGHTA, CDR2 FQGNSA. This CDR3 is CASSPSGSSSYEQYF. The DNA of the CDR3 is TGTGCCAGCAGCCCCAGCGGGTCTAGCTCCTACGAGCAGTACTTC.

This clone turned up a few times. J is TRBJ1-1 and V is TRBV6-5, with a weak D call TRBD1 (6 bases). V was pared by 2 bases and J by 9 bases, with 10 bases between. The germline CDR1 and CDR2 sequences are MNHEY and SVGAGI. CDR3 length: 12 residues. CDR3 DNA sequence: TGTGCCAGCAGTTACCCAGGACAGAAAGCTTTCTTT. Translated, it gives CASSYPGQKAFF.

This chain joins TRBV6-1 and TRBJ2-5; 15 positions match TRBD2. Trimming removed 6 bases from V and 4 bases from J; junction bases left unmatched: 3. The germline V gene has CDR1 MNHNS and CDR2 SASEGT. The CDR3 is made up of 15 amino acids. The CDR3 DNA reads as TGTGCCAGCAGGTCGGGACTAGCGGGAGGAGAGACCCAGTACTTC. Protein sequence: CASRSGLAGGETQYF.

This clone was recorded a few times. The chain couples TRBV4-1 to TRBJ1-4; unclear D gene. This CDR3 contains 16 residues. The V gene lost 2 bases and the J gene lost 4 bases, with 14 bases spanning the gap. Germline CDR1 reads MGHRA; CDR2 reads YSYEKL. This CDR3 reads CASSQNSAGLNEKLFF. As DNA, the CDR3 is TGCGCCAGCAGCCAAAATTCTGCCGGTCTTAATGAAAAACTGTTTTTT.

J is TRBJ2-7 and V is TRBV19; 12 nucleotides match TRBD2. The V segment lost 6 bases and the J segment 1 base; nucleotides outside the gene matches: 4. Germline loops: CDR1 LNHDA, CDR2 SQIVND (reference sequence). The CDR3 covers 15 residues. CDR3 nucleotide sequence: TGTGCCAGTAGCCCACTAGCGGGGGGTTCCTACGAGCAGTACTTC. This gives the protein CASSPLAGGSYEQYF.

V and J are TRBV2 and TRBJ1-1; TRBD1 matches at 11 bases. Germline V lookup: CDR1 SNHLY, CDR2 FYNNEI. Losses at the gene ends were 7 bases for V and 11 bases for J; bases not matched to a gene: 6. The CDR3 sequence is 12 residues long. CDR3 sequence reads: CASIGTGGDAFF. The CDR3 coding sequence is TGTGCCAGCATCGGGACAGGGGGAGACGCTTTCTTT.

This clone was seen more than once but under ten times. The chain recombines TRBV5-6 with TRBJ2-1; the D is unclear. CDR3 length equals 13 residues. Trimming left V 4 bases short and J 5 bases short, with 10 bases between. Germline values: CDR1 SGHDT, CDR2 YYEEEE. CDR3 amino acids: CASSLTTHNEQFF. For the CDR3, the DNA is TGTGCCAGCAGCCTAACTACCCACAATGAGCAGTTCTTC.

The table lists this clone with a few counts. This rearrangement joins TRBV27 to TRBJ1-2; TRBD1 matches at 12 bases. This CDR3 region has 19 residues. Germline V gene data show CDR1 as MNHEY and CDR2 as SMNVEV (reference sequence). The V gene end was trimmed by 5 bases and the J gene end by 5 bases; junction bases not matched to a gene: 18. Written as DNA, the CDR3 is TGTGCCAGCAGTCCTTATCGTCGGTCGGGACAGGGGGCGAGATATGGCTACACCTTC. Translated: CASSPYRRSGQGARYGYTF.

There are a few counts of this clone. The chain recombines TRBV2 with TRBJ2-2, with TRBD2 as a possible D gene (6 bases). CDR3 length: 14 residues. With 4 bases removed from V and 4 bases from J, the gap between germline ends came to 10 bases. Looked up from germline, CDR1 is SNHLY and CDR2 is FYNNEI. The CDR3 DNA sequence: TGTGCCAGCAGTGGTATCGGGGGCACCGGGGAGCTGTTTTTT. It encodes CASSGIGGTGELFF. Drawing the rest from reference TRBV2 and TRBJ2-2, the complete variable domain is EPEVTQTPSHQVTQMGQEVILRCVPISNHLYFYWYRQILGQKVEFLVSFYNNEISEKSEIFDDQFSVERPDGSNFTLKIRSTKLEDSAMYFCASSGIGGTGELFFGEGSRLTVL.

The J gene is TRBJ2-2, the V gene TRBV5-4; 12 bases line up with TRBD2. The germline CDR1 and CDR2 sequences are SGHNT and YYREEE (reference sequence). This CDR3 is built from 16 residues. V lost 4 bases and J lost 7; bases outside the gene matches: 8. CDR3 DNA sequence: TGTGCCAGCAGCCACCCGGGACTAGCGGGTGTCGGGGAGCTGTTTTTT. Residues: CASSHPGLAGVGELFF.

This chain uses TRBV7-2 with TRBJ2-5; 11 nucleotides agree with TRBD1. The germline CDR1 and CDR2 sequences are SGHTA and FQGNSA. CDR3 length equals 14 residues. V gave up 2 bases and J gave up 6 bases; unmatched junction bases: 2. The DNA for the CDR3 is TGTGCCAGCAGCTTACAGGACAGGGGGCAGACCCAGTACTTC. It specifies CASSLQDRGQTQYF.

This clone has only a few counts. An end of the junction differs from the germline gene, which may be a read error. The V call is TRBV5-4, the J call TRBJ2-5; TRBD2 aligns across 12 bases. This CDR3 contains 16 residues. Germline lookup yields CDR1 SGHNT and CDR2 YYREEE (reference sequence). CDR3 nucleotide sequence: TGTGCCAGCACCTTGGGAGGACTAGCGGGACAAGAGACCCAGTACTTC. Translation: CASTLGGLAGQETQYF. The full variable domain, with the rest looked up from reference TRBV5-4 and TRBJ2-5, is ETGVTQSPTHLIKTRGQQVTLRCSSQSGHNTVSWYQQALGQGPQFIFQYYREEENGRGNFPPRFSGLQFPNYSSELNVNALELDDSALYLCASTLGGLAGQETQYFGPGTRLLVL.

The rearrangement joins TRBV28 to TRBJ2-7; a possible D gene is TRBD2 (7 bases). Germline CDR1 reads MDHEN; CDR2 reads SYDVKM. With 2 bases removed from V and 6 bases from J, the gap between germline ends came to 17 bases. The CDR3 runs to 15 residues. The CDR3: CASSLGGGLRGEQYF. As DNA, the CDR3 is TGTGCCAGCAGTTTAGGAGGGGGACTAAGGGGCGAGCAGTACTTC.